This T cell receptor (beta chain) was sequenced for a study of T cell responses to AZD1222 COVID-19 vaccine. General study points: CD4 TCRs covered the whole spike, strongest at regions 160-218 and 743-854. Baseline seropositivity characterized only a handful of AZD1222 recipients.

After removal of 3 bases from V and 4 bases from J, the junction contained 7 bases not matched to a gene. In germline, CDR1 is LGHDT, CDR2 YNNKEL (reference sequence). The CDR3 spans 16 residues. Generated by immunoSEQ multiplex PCR, the TCRdb table keeps only in-frame clones and is missing some. The repertoire consists of 70,000 or so clones, with 80% to 90% occurring once and the leading ten covering 24%. On this clone: Its antigen remains unknown.

The TCR originated in an adult in good health. Sequencing was performed on peripheral blood, taken on day 0 of AZD1222 vaccination. The V call is TRBV3-1 (or the pseudogene TRBV3-2), the J call TRBJ1-5; TRBD1 agrees at 9 bases. As DNA, the CDR3 is TGTGCCAGCAGCCATTCGGACAGGGGAGGGAATCAGCCCCAGCATTTT. Translation: CASSHSDRGGNQPQHF.